Presented here are 12 T cell receptor beta chains from one specimen sequenced in a study of spatial heterogeneity in lung cancer. Notes on the study in general: Counts of expanded intratumoral alpha and beta TCRs tracked tumor mutation counts.

TCRdb re-analysed the 5' RACE reads in MiXCR, keeping a single row per CDR3 protein. Here the sample spans 18,000 or so distinct CDR3 sequences, around 5.5% being singletons. Time point of the sample: sample taken at primary tumor resection. These receptors have no known antigen. Sequenced here: lung tumor tissue, sampled at surgery. Receptor source: a female donor with early-stage non-small cell lung cancer.

This clonotype was seen ten or more times. This beta chain slipped into a library made for alpha chains as a stray read, so its size is not meaningful. This rearrangement joins TRBV6-1 to TRBJ2-4, with D perhaps assigned TRBD1 or TRBD2 (5 bases each). The V end lost 4 bases, the J end lost 8 bases, and 18 bases lay between the germline ends. CDR1 is MNHNS, CDR2 SASEGT, per germline. This CDR3 comprises 15 residues. The CDR3 bases are TGTGCCAGCAGTGCCGCAGGGTCGGGGTGGGACATTCAGTACTTC. The encoded protein is CASSAAGSGWDIQYF.

This clonotype was observed at least ten times. This beta chain came through as a stray read in a library set up for alpha chains, and its size says little. DNA of the CDR3: TGCAGTGCTAGAGGGGACAGTAAAAACATTCAGTACTTC. Amino acids: CSARGDSKNIQYF. V gene TRBV20-1 combines with J gene TRBJ2-4; 7 positions match TRBD1. The CDR3 loop spans 13 amino acids. Per the germline V gene, CDR1 is DFQATT and CDR2 is SNEGSKA (reference sequence). Germline trimming cut 1 base from V and 4 bases from J; bases unmatched to any gene: 1.

Comments on this clonotype: The library was built for alpha chains, so this beta chain is an off-target read and its size means little. The rearrangement links TRBV5-1 to TRBJ2-1; possibly TRBD1 for D (5 bases). CDR1 and CDR2 from the germline V gene are SGHRS and YFSETQ. The CDR3 length is 15 residues. V lost 4 bases to trimming and J lost 8 bases, with 19 bases between them. The DNA of the CDR3 is TGCGCCAGCAGCGGAAAATCGACAGTACGGGATGAGCAGTTCTTC. Translation gives CASSGKSTVRDEQFF.

By share, this clonotype ranks as medium-sized (0.01 to 0.1%). This beta chain was picked up by a library intended for alpha chains and is off target, so its count carries little meaning. J is TRBJ2-2 and V is TRBV27; D could derive from TRBD1 or TRBD2 (5 bases each). Trimming took 7 bases from V and 2 from J, leaving 20 bases between them. The CDR3 runs to 17 residues. Germline lookup yields CDR1 MNHEY and CDR2 SMNVEV (reference sequence). The chain's CDR3 is CASTLGRDQGNTGELFF. The CDR3 DNA reads as TGTGCCAGCACTCTAGGCCGGGACCAGGGCAACACCGGGGAGCTGTTTTTT.

This clonotype was observed at least ten times. This beta chain turned up in a library designed for alpha chains; as an off-target read, its abundance says little. J is TRBJ2-1 and V is TRBV20-1; D uncertain. V was trimmed by 1 base and J by 6 bases, leaving 7 bases between them. Germline lookup yields CDR1 DFQATT and CDR2 SNEGSKA (reference sequence). The CDR3 runs 12 residues. The DNA for the CDR3 is TGCAGTGCTAGAGGGACGCTCAATGAGCAGTTCTTC. It encodes CSARGTLNEQFF.

This clonotype occurred many times. This beta chain came through as a stray read in a library set up for alpha chains, and its size says little. The rearrangement uses TRBV7-9 and TRBJ2-5; TRBD1 is a possible D gene (5 bases). CDR3 length equals 14 residues. The ends were cut back, 0 bases at V and 5 bases at J, with 10 bases in the middle. Germline CDR1 SEHNR, CDR2 FQNEAQ (reference sequence). In nucleotides, the CDR3 is TGTGCCAGCAGCTTAGCTCAGGGTTTGGAGACCCAGTACTTC. This gives the protein CASSLAQGLETQYF.

In the case of this clonotype: This beta chain is a stray sequence in a library constructed for alpha chains; its clone size is not meaningful. V is TRBV6-1 and J is TRBJ2-3; the D is unclear. CDR1 is MNHNS, CDR2 SASEGT, per germline. The CDR3 covers 12 residues. Trimming took off 1 base at V and 5 bases at J, with 4 bases between the two ends. The CDR3 loop is CASSEGEDTQYF. The CDR3 DNA follows: TGTGCCAGCAGTGAAGGGGAAGATACGCAGTATTTT.

Notes on this clonotype: A library made for alpha chains picked up this beta chain off target, so its size means little. This sequence joins TRBV10-3 and TRBJ2-5; D is ambiguous. With 4 bases removed from V and 1 base from J, the gap between germline ends came to 7 bases. In germline, CDR1 is ENHRY, CDR2 SYGVKD. This CDR3 has 13 residues. The CDR3 here is CAISGGAQETQYF. The CDR3 nucleotides are TGTGCCATCAGTGGTGGAGCCCAAGAGACCCAGTACTTC.

This clonotype was observed at least ten times. The library was designed around alpha chains, so this beta chain is a stray read whose abundance carries little weight. V gene TRBV6-1 combines with J gene TRBJ2-3; D gene ambiguous. This CDR3 is 14 amino acids long. Trimming removed 2 bases at V and 0 bases at J, with 6 bases between. In germline, CDR1 is MNHNS, CDR2 SASEGT. The CDR3 region is CASSESTSTDTQYF. The CDR3, as DNA: TGTGCCAGCAGTGAAAGCACTAGCACAGATACGCAGTATTTT.

This clonotype is deemed medium-sized (0.01 to 0.1%). A library prepared for alpha chains yielded this beta chain as an off-target read; its size is of little meaning. This chain links TRBV18 with TRBJ2-1, with TRBD1 as a possible D gene (5 bases). Germline CDR1 and CDR2: KGHSH and LQKENI. This CDR3 spans 13 amino acids. V was shortened by 0 bases and J by 9 bases, with 9 bases between the two germline ends. The CDR3 protein is CASSPPERGEQFF. The CDR3 DNA reads as TGTGCCAGCTCACCACCTGAAAGGGGTGAGCAGTTCTTC.

This clonotype was counted at least ten times. Found in a library prepared for alpha chains, this beta chain is an off-target read, and its abundance has little meaning. Written as DNA, the CDR3 is TGCAGTGCTAGCGCAGGGGCCGGGGAGCTGTTTTTT. Amino acid sequence: CSASAGAGELFF. The chain carries TRBV20-1 and TRBJ2-2; possible D gene TRBD1, 6 bases. The CDR3 is 12 amino acids. Germline V gives CDR1 DFQATT, CDR2 SNEGSKA (reference sequence). Trimming left V 3 bases short and J 6 bases short, with 8 bases between.

At least ten counts were recorded for this clonotype. This beta chain lies outside the target of a library built for alpha chains; its clone size means little. The rearrangement joins TRBV3-1 to TRBJ2-7; 7 bases are a match to TRBD1. This CDR3 comprises 14 residues. CDR1 is LGHDT and CDR2 is YNNKEL in the germline V gene (reference sequence). The trim removed 4 bases at V and 3 bases at J, leaving 6 bases unmatched. CDR3 in DNA: TGTGCCAGCAGCCGGGGGACAGTTGTCTACGAGCAGTACTTC. Amino acid sequence: CASSRGTVVYEQYF.